These 31 T cell receptor beta chains share one sample of origin, sequenced in a study of cytomegalovirus exposure and HLA in healthy donors. Both 60 Vbeta primers and 13 Jbeta primers went into the PCR. The table came from immunoSEQ multiplex PCR; TCRdb's copy has only in-frame clones and leaves some out. The data contain around 140,000 clones, about 76% of them seen just once; the ten biggest clones take up more than 1.1%. The specimen sequenced was PBMCs. The receptors were gathered from a woman in her 40s in good health and CMV-seronegative.

The CDR3 spells CASRAAGGLYNEQFF. Written as DNA, the CDR3 is TGTGCCAGCAGGGCCGCGGGGGGCCTTTACAATGAGCAGTTCTTC. The rearrangement uses TRBV27 and TRBJ2-1; 8 bases match TRBD2. The V and J ends lost 6 bases and 4 bases, in that order; junction bases with no gene match: 8. This CDR3 is built from 15 residues. Looked up from germline, CDR1 is MNHEY and CDR2 is SMNVEV (reference sequence).

The V call is TRBV6-5, the J call TRBJ2-7, with D perhaps TRBD2 (6 bases). This CDR3 spans 14 amino acids. Germline V CDR1 and CDR2: MNHEY, SVGAGI. Trimming took off 8 bases at V and 2 bases at J, with 16 bases between the two ends. The CDR3 coding sequence is TGTGCCAGCTTTGGGACTTTGAAACCCTACGAGCAGTACTTC. This encodes CASFGTLKPYEQYF.

This chain uses TRBV6-5 with TRBJ1-1; 9 bases map to TRBD1. The CDR3 loop spans 12 amino acids. The germline V gene encodes CDR1 MNHEY and CDR2 SVGAGI. V was clipped by 6 bases and J by 10 bases; unmatched bases: 6. The CDR3 DNA sequence: TGTGCCAGCAGCCAGAGACAGGGGGTAGCTTTCTTT. Translated, it gives CASSQRQGVAFF.

The V and J genes are TRBV7-8 and TRBJ1-1, with a possible D match to TRBD1 (6 bases). The germline V gene encodes CDR1 SGHVS and CDR2 FQNEAQ. CDR3 length: 15 amino acids. V was shortened by 1 base and J by 2 bases, with 11 bases between the two germline ends. As DNA, the CDR3 is TGTGCCAGCAGCTTAGGGAAACAGGGAAACACTGAAGCTTTCTTT. The encoded protein is CASSLGKQGNTEAFF.

J is TRBJ2-4 and V is TRBV5-1, with 7 nucleotides matching TRBD2. The trim removed 1 base at V and 0 bases at J, leaving 7 bases unmatched. The CDR3 is made up of 17 amino acids. Germline assignment: CDR1 SGHRS and CDR2 YFSETQ. CDR3 in amino acids: CASSLLAGEGAKNIQYF. The CDR3, as DNA: TGCGCCAGCAGCTTGTTGGCCGGGGAGGGAGCCAAAAACATTCAGTACTTC.

The chain links TRBV27 to TRBJ1-5; 7 nucleotides align to TRBD1. In germline, CDR1 is MNHEY, CDR2 SMNVEV (reference sequence). The CDR3 covers 16 residues. V was pared by 5 bases and J by 5 bases, with 12 bases of the junction left unmatched. The CDR3 region is CASSGGDSVGDQPQHF. The CDR3 DNA follows: TGTGCCAGCAGTGGAGGGGACAGCGTAGGTGATCAGCCCCAGCATTTT.

The V and J genes are TRBV6-4 and TRBJ1-6, with 7 nucleotides matching TRBD1. Germline V gives CDR1 MRHNA, CDR2 SNTAGT. Trimming took 6 bases from V and 5 from J; bases not matched to a gene: 4. The CDR3 extends over 14 amino acids. The CDR3 nucleotides are TGTGCCAGCAGAGGGGACAGTCATAATTCACCCCTCCACTTT. Encoded protein: CASRGDSHNSPLHF.

The chain recombines TRBV19 with TRBJ2-1; D may be TRBD2 (6 bases). The germline gives CDR1 LNHDA, CDR2 SQIVND (reference sequence). This CDR3 spans 14 amino acids. V was trimmed by 4 bases and J by 10 bases, leaving 17 bases between them. The CDR3 coding sequence is TGTGCCAGTAGTACTCTTCTCGAGCGGGCAGAGCAGTTCTTC. Its translation is CASSTLLERAEQFF.

The chain links TRBV4-2 to TRBJ2-1, with D possibly being TRBD1 (5 bases). Germline V gives CDR1 LGHNA, CDR2 YNFKEQ. The CDR3 runs to 16 residues. V dropped 6 bases and J dropped 6 bases, with 21 bases sitting between them. The CDR3 DNA sequence: TGTGCCAGCAGTATAGGGTGGATTGACAGAACCAATGAGCAGTTCTTC. As protein: CASSIGWIDRTNEQFF.

This clone was observed a single time. CDR3 region: CASLTPDRGNTIYF. CDR3 DNA sequence: TGTGCCAGCTTAACCCCGGACAGGGGAAACACCATATATTTT. The J gene is TRBJ1-3, the V gene TRBV28; 7 nucleotides line up with TRBD1. CDR1 MDHEN and CDR2 SYDVKM come from the germline V gene. There are 14 residues in the CDR3. Trimming removed 8 bases from V and 4 bases from J; junction bases left unmatched: 8.

This chain links TRBV10-3 with TRBJ1-4, with TRBD1 matching 11 bases. Germline assignment: CDR1 ENHRY and CDR2 SYGVKD. V was clipped by 2 bases and J by 12 bases; unmatched bases: 5. The length of the CDR3 is 14 residues. In DNA form, the CDR3 reads TGTGCCATCAGTGAGCCGGACAGGGGGCAGGAACTGTTTTTT. This encodes CAISEPDRGQELFF.

J is TRBJ1-4 and V is TRBV5-8, with D possibly being TRBD1 (5 bases). The germline V gene encodes CDR1 SGHTS and CDR2 YDEGEE. V lost 2 bases, J lost 8 bases, and 16 bases lay in between. The CDR3 covers 15 residues. The CDR3 DNA reads TGTGCCAGCAGCTTACGACAGAGTCTCGCCGAAAAACTGTTTTTT. This encodes CASSLRQSLAEKLFF.

There are a few counts of this clone. The V and J genes are TRBV4-3 and TRBJ1-5, with D perhaps TRBD1 (6 bases). Germline CDR1 reads LGHNA; CDR2 reads YSLEER. V was trimmed by 11 bases and J by 4 bases, leaving 15 bases between them. The CDR3 totals 13 residues. The CDR3 DNA reads TGCGCCGGCCTGGGGGCACGAAATCAGCCCCAGCATTTT. It translates to CAGLGARNQPQHF.

This clone appeared a single time. The chain is built from TRBV6-5 and TRBJ2-7; 8 nucleotides match TRBD1. The length of the CDR3 is 15 residues. Germline CDR1 and CDR2: MNHEY and SVGAGI. J gave up 0 bases and V 7 bases, and 8 bases lay outside the gene matches. The CDR3 reads CASKLTQGASYEQYF. For the CDR3, the DNA is TGTGCCAGCAAACTAACCCAGGGGGCCTCCTACGAGCAGTACTTC.

The chain uses TRBV19 and TRBJ1-1; possible D gene TRBD1, 5 bases. V was cut by 3 bases and J by 1 base, with 6 bases left in between. From germline, CDR1 is LNHDA and CDR2 SQIVND (reference sequence). The CDR3 is 13 amino acids. CDR3 DNA: TGTGCCAGTAGTATCGGACAGAACACTGAAGCTTTCTTT. Translating gives CASSIGQNTEAFF.

The genes are TRBV29-1 and TRBJ1-1; TRBD1 matches 7 bases. The CDR3 covers 13 residues. The germline V gene encodes CDR1 SQVTM and CDR2 ANQGSEA. The CDR3 protein is CSALIAGGTEAFF. Here the CDR3 DNA reads TGCAGTGCTCTAATCGCAGGGGGCACTGAAGCTTTCTTT. The whole variable domain, filled in from reference TRBV29-1 and TRBJ1-1, reads SAVISQKPSRDICQRGTSLTIQCQVDSQVTMMFWYRQQPGQSLTLIATANQGSEATYESGFVIDKFPISRPNLTFSTLTVSNMSPEDSSIYLCSALIAGGTEAFFGQGTRLTVV.

The rearrangement uses TRBV5-1 and TRBJ1-2, with D hard to call. Trimming cost V 0 bases and J 8 bases, with 14 bases left between them. Germline V gives CDR1 SGHRS, CDR2 YFSETQ. This CDR3 has 14 amino acids. The CDR3 DNA is TGCGCCAGCAGCTTGGATCGGGGTGAGGACGGCTACACCTTC. Its translation is CASSLDRGEDGYTF.

The V call is TRBV5-4, the J call TRBJ1-6, with D possibly matching TRBD1 (5 bases). Germline lookup yields CDR1 SGHNT and CDR2 YYREEE (reference sequence). Trimming pared 4 bases from V and 3 bases from J, leaving 14 bases between. The CDR3 is 16 amino acids. The CDR3 DNA is TGTGCCAGCAGCCCCCAGGGAACCCTCTATAATTCACCCCTCCACTTT. Residues: CASSPQGTLYNSPLHF.

The chain employs TRBV5-1 and TRBJ2-5; D is possibly TRBD1 (5 bases). CDR3 length equals 14 residues. Per germline, CDR1 SGHRS and CDR2 YFSETQ. V lost 0 bases and J 5 bases, leaving 11 bases between the germline ends. The CDR3 DNA sequence: TGCGCCAGCAGCTTGGTTCTCCCAGGGGAGACCCAGTACTTC. The encoded protein is CASSLVLPGETQYF.

The chain carries TRBV27 and TRBJ2-3; TRBD2 agrees at 8 bases. The ends lost 6 bases at V and 2 bases at J; junction bases unmatched: 7. The CDR3 loop spans 15 amino acids. In germline, CDR1 is MNHEY, CDR2 SMNVEV (reference sequence). The CDR3 DNA sequence: TGTGCCAGCAGCCTCGGGGGGGGGTTCACAGATACGCAGTATTTT. As protein: CASSLGGGFTDTQYF.

The chain couples TRBV25-1 to TRBJ1-5; 7 nucleotides align to TRBD1. With V trimmed by 4 bases and J by 5 bases, 11 bases remained unmatched. Per the germline V gene, CDR1 is MGHDK and CDR2 is SYGVNS. There are 16 residues in the CDR3. The CDR3 region is CASSGQGRSRDQPQHF. CDR3 nucleotide sequence: TGTGCCAGCAGTGGACAGGGAAGAAGTCGGGATCAGCCCCAGCATTTT.

The chain links TRBV6-1 to TRBJ1-1; 7 bases agree with TRBD1. Germline trimming cut 7 bases from V and 1 base from J; bases unmatched to any gene: 3. The length of the CDR3 is 13 residues. Germline V gene data show CDR1 as MNHNS and CDR2 as SASEGT. Written as DNA, the CDR3 is TGTGCCAGCAATGGACAGGCGAACACTGAAGCTTTCTTT. Its protein product is CASNGQANTEAFF.

This clone appeared once. This sequence joins TRBV4-3 and TRBJ1-1, with TRBD1 as a possible D gene (5 bases). Germline V gene sequence: CDR1 LGHNA, CDR2 YSLEER. Trimming pared 0 bases from V and 2 bases from J, leaving 7 bases between. There are 14 residues in the CDR3. Here the CDR3 reads CASSQDQGNTEAFF. The CDR3 DNA follows: TGCGCCAGCAGCCAAGATCAGGGCAACACTGAAGCTTTCTTT.

CDR3 sequence (DNA): TGTGCCAGCAGTGGGCAGGGGGCAGGAAAACTGTTTTTT. Translation: CASSGQGAGKLFF. The V call is TRBV6-4, the J call TRBJ1-4, with 8 bases matching TRBD1. Germline-derived CDR1 and CDR2 are MRHNA and SNTAGT. The CDR3 totals 13 residues. The junction had 5 bases not matched to a gene; V was cut back by 4 bases and J by 10 bases.

The CDR3 loop is CASSLYQGDYGYTF. DNA for the CDR3: TGTGCCAGCAGCTTATACCAGGGGGACTATGGCTACACCTTC. The chain is built from TRBV7-2 and TRBJ1-2, with TRBD1 identical over 7 bases. Germline loops: CDR1 SGHTA, CDR2 FQGNSA. The length of the CDR3 is 14 residues. V was pared by 2 bases and J by 3 bases, with 3 bases of the junction left unmatched.

The rearrangement links TRBV7-9 to TRBJ2-7; tentative D call: TRBD2 (7 bases). Trimming removed 5 bases from V and 7 bases from J, with 18 bases in between. This CDR3 spans 14 amino acids. Germline V gene sequence: CDR1 SEHNR, CDR2 FQNEAQ (reference sequence). CDR3 loop: CASSPVRGAGEQYF. CDR3 in DNA: TGTGCCAGCAGCCCGGTCCGGGGGGCGGGGGAGCAGTACTTC.

This chain joins TRBV7-9 and TRBJ2-5; 8 positions agree with TRBD2. The CDR3 runs to 14 residues. Germline values: CDR1 SEHNR, CDR2 FQNEAQ (reference sequence). The V gene end was trimmed by 4 bases and the J gene end by 5 bases; junction bases not matched to a gene: 6. CDR3 protein: CASSSTGGFETQYF. The CDR3 coding sequence is TGTGCCAGCAGCTCCACGGGGGGGTTCGAGACCCAGTACTTC.

The rearrangement uses TRBV29-1 and TRBJ1-2; 10 nucleotides line up with TRBD1. Germline-derived CDR1 and CDR2 are SQVTM and ANQGSEA. This CDR3 is built from 12 residues. J lost 8 bases, V lost 5 bases, and 5 bases had no gene match. The CDR3 reads CSVSTGGLGYTF. The CDR3, as DNA: TGCAGCGTTTCGACAGGGGGCTTAGGCTACACCTTC.

The chain uses TRBV7-9 and TRBJ2-2; TRBD1 agrees at 8 bases. Germline values: CDR1 SEHNR, CDR2 FQNEAQ (reference sequence). The CDR3 is 15 amino acids. V dropped 1 base and J dropped 5; count of bases not matched to a gene: 3. CDR3 DNA sequence: TGTGCCAGCAGCTTAGGGACAGGGCCGACCGGGGAGCTGTTTTTT. This codes for CASSLGTGPTGELFF. Supplemented by reference TRBV7-9 and TRBJ2-2, the full variable domain reads DTGVSQNPRHKITKRGQNVTFRCDPISEHNRLYWYRQTLGQGPEFLTYFQNEAQLEKSRLLSDRFSAERPKGSFSTLEIQRTEQGDSAMYLCASSLGTGPTGELFFGEGSRLTVL.

The chain combines TRBV25-1 with TRBJ1-2, with 9 bases matching TRBD1. Trimming took 7 bases from V and 6 from J; bases not matched to a gene: 3. The CDR3 extends over 12 amino acids. Germline CDR1 is MGHDK and CDR2 is SYGVNS. For the CDR3, the DNA is TGTGCCAGCAACAGGGGGCAGAATGGCTACACCTTC. It encodes CASNRGQNGYTF.

This clone was found once. The chain couples TRBV4-2 to TRBJ2-7; tentatively, D is TRBD2 (6 bases). V was pared by 1 base and J by 4 bases, with 17 bases between. Germline V lookup: CDR1 LGHNA, CDR2 YNFKEQ. The CDR3 consists of 16 residues. For the CDR3, the DNA is TGTGCCAGCAGCCAAGCCTACCGGGACTTCATTTACGAGCAGTACTTC. Encoded protein: CASSQAYRDFIYEQYF.